The T cell receptor beta chain described here comes from a study of blood T cell repertoires in COVID-19. Across the whole study: The origin of the acute and convalescent COVID-19 samples was the United States, Italy and Spain. The cDNA or gDNA used as material had been derived from T cells, B-cell-depleted T cells, or PBMCs.

This clone occurred a few times. The study recruited people aged roughly 18 to 95 years across under 25 US areas. Recovered Cohort 3 donors showed two negative PCRs, clearance, or symptom resolution. Libraries were prepared by immunoSEQ multiplex PCR; TCRdb keeps only in-frame clonotypes and omits some of them. Of around 190,000 clones in the sample, roughly 84% are singletons; the top ten hold approximately 3%. Trimming left V 5 bases short and J 0 bases short, with 7 bases between. Germline V gene sequence: CDR1 LNHDA, CDR2 SQIVND (reference sequence). CDR3 length equals 13 residues. The receptor's source is a woman aged 25 to 39 who had recovered from COVID-19. This chain links TRBV19 with TRBJ1-1, with D unclear. Sequencing used PBMCs or T cells enriched from blood (not recorded which). The CDR3 DNA follows: TGTGCCAGTAGTCTCCACATGAACACTGAAGCTTTCTTT. Its protein is CASSLHMNTEAFF.